The clone carrying this TCR beta chain was seen only once. No antigen is known for it. Russia was home to the donors, healthy Caucasian individuals aged roughly 6 to 95. The data were obtained in a study of blood T cells in healthy people across ages. Overall study results and limits: Calculation of diversity from one million T cells yielded estimates considered to be underestimates. When set beside aged donors, long-lived donors presented more naive CD4+ cells and higher diversity.

The V end lost 7 bases, the J end lost 0 bases, and 17 bases lay between the germline ends. Germline V gives CDR1 SGHRS, CDR2 YFSETQ. CDR3 length equals 15 residues. PCR was performed a second time for about 7 to 11 cycles using a sample-barcoded 5' primer and a J-beta primer mix. TCRdb re-derived calls from the 5' RACE reads in MiXCR, one entry per CDR3 protein. The sample has 850,000 to 1,000,000 distinct CDR3 sequences, roughly 48% seen once. The sequenced sample was blood. The rearrangement joins TRBV5-1 to TRBJ2-7; possibly TRBD1 for D (6 bases). This sequence originates from a man aged 25 to 45 in good health. The CDR3 loop is CASRASTGTSYEQYF. As DNA, the CDR3 is TGCGCCAGCCGTGCTTCGACAGGCACCTCCTACGAGCAGTACTTC. The whole variable domain, remainder taken from reference TRBV5-1 and TRBJ2-7, is KAGVTQTPRYLIKTRGQQVTLSCSPISGHRSVSWYQQTPGQGLQFLFEYFSETQRNKGNFPGRFSGRQFSNSRSEMNVSTLELGDSALYLCASRASTGTSYEQYFGPGTRLTVT.